Below, 12 T cell receptor beta chains from the same sample are listed, as sequenced in a study of vaccination and CD4 T cells after COVID-19. The study sequenced cultured CD4+ T cell DNA using the Oncomine TCR Beta short-read assay. Using its own MiXCR run on the PCR reads, TCRdb lists one record per CDR3 protein. The data show 20,000 to 25,000 distinct CDR3 sequences, around 37% seen once. Time point given: late sampling 161 to 241 days after vaccination in a few convalescent patients. This sample's treatment: roughly 10-day PBMC culture with coronavirus spike peptide pools or control peptides (ViraFEST assay). These receptors' antigens are unknown. Source: CD4+ T cells from blood, cultured in vitro, taken about 7 months after SARS-CoV-2 vaccination. These receptors all stem from a human donor who had recovered from COVID-19.

The V call is TRBV28, the J call TRBJ2-2, with D perhaps matching TRBD1 or TRBD2 (5 bases each). The CDR3 totals 14 residues. Trimming took off 6 bases at V and 7 bases at J, with 15 bases between the two ends. The germline V gene has CDR1 MDHEN and CDR2 SYDVKM. The CDR3: CASSPALGDGELFF. CDR3 sequence (DNA): TGTGCCAGCAGCCCGGCCTTGGGGGACGGGGAGCTGTTTTTT.

This chain joins TRBV20-1 and TRBJ2-1, with 14 bases aligning to TRBD2. Trimming at V came to 5 bases and at J to 5 bases, leaving 5 bases not matched to a gene. Germline-derived CDR1 and CDR2 are DFQATT and SNEGSKA (reference sequence). The CDR3 has 15 residues. For the CDR3, the DNA is TGCAGTGCTTCTAGACTAGCGGGAGGGAACAATGAGCAGTTCTTC. Translation gives CSASRLAGGNNEQFF.

The rearrangement uses TRBV28 and TRBJ1-5, with D possibly matching TRBD1 (6 bases). The CDR3 runs to 16 residues. V lost 4 bases to trimming and J lost 0 bases, with 13 bases between them. Germline V gene sequence: CDR1 MDHEN, CDR2 SYDVKM. CDR3 DNA: TGTGCCAGCAGTTCCCGCAGGGGAGGTAGCAATCAGCCCCAGCATTTT. Protein product: CASSSRRGGSNQPQHF.

The rearrangement uses TRBV24-1 and TRBJ2-3; 8 bases fit TRBD1. The germline gives CDR1 KGHDR, CDR2 SFDVKD. The CDR3 runs to 15 residues. The V gene end was trimmed by 3 bases and the J gene end by 2 bases; junction bases not matched to a gene: 3. DNA for the CDR3: TGTGCCACCAGTGATCCGGGACAGGTCACAGATACGCAGTATTTT. Translation: CATSDPGQVTDTQYF.

The J gene is TRBJ2-5, the V gene TRBV6-1; no firm D call. This CDR3 comprises 14 residues. Deletions cut 3 bases from V and 2 bases from J, with 10 bases between. Germline V gives CDR1 MNHNS, CDR2 SASEGT. CDR3 region: CASSDFGRQETQYF. The DNA for the CDR3 is TGTGCCAGCAGTGATTTCGGACGACAAGAGACCCAGTACTTC.

This clonotype was seen a handful of times. The chain is built from TRBV28 and TRBJ2-7; 9 bases are a match to TRBD2. This CDR3 spans 14 amino acids. From germline, CDR1 is MDHEN and CDR2 SYDVKM. V shed 5 bases, J shed 3 bases, and the junction held 5 bases outside the gene matches. Here the CDR3 reads CASSVLAGIYEQYF. The DNA for the CDR3 is TGTGCCAGCAGTGTCCTAGCGGGAATCTACGAGCAGTACTTC.

In its sample, this clonotype is medium-sized. CDR3 nucleotides: TGTGCCAGCAGTGGGGACAGCACAGATACGCAGTATTTT. It translates to CASSGDSTDTQYF. The rearrangement joins TRBV6-4 to TRBJ2-3; D may correspond to TRBD1 or TRBD2 (5 bases each). Germline assignment: CDR1 MRHNA and CDR2 SNTAGT. V gave up 4 bases and J gave up 0 bases, with 5 bases separating them. The CDR3 extends over 13 amino acids.

The gene calls are TRBV21-1 and TRBJ2-7; the table's D gene call, TRBD1, was not cross checked with the DNA. TRBV21-1 is a pseudogene segment. The CDR3 contains 11 residues. The CDR3, as DNA: TGTGCCAGCTACAGGACCTACGAGCAGTACTTC. It is translated as CASYRTYEQYF.

The chain joins TRBV6-2 or TRBV6-3 to TRBJ1-6; possible D gene TRBD1, 6 bases. V lost 10 bases and J 13 bases, leaving 20 bases between the germline ends. CDR3 length equals 13 residues. Germline lookup yields CDR1 MNHEY and CDR2 SVGEGT. CDR3 coding DNA: TGTGCCACGCATTTGTCAGGGGTTTCGCCCCTCCACTTT. Amino acids: CATHLSGVSPLHF.

The rearrangement uses TRBV20-1 and TRBJ2-7, with D perhaps given as TRBD1 or TRBD2 (5 bases each). This CDR3 spans 14 amino acids. The germline V and J ends were trimmed by 5 bases and 4 bases, with 18 bases remaining between them. CDR1 and CDR2 from the germline V gene are DFQATT and SNEGSKA (reference sequence). The CDR3 DNA sequence: TGCAGTGCTCATAGGGGAGACAGCGATTACGAGCAGTACTTC. Residues: CSAHRGDSDYEQYF.

Relative to its sample, this clonotype is medium-sized. V gene TRBV7-2 combines with J gene TRBJ2-5, with 9 bases fitting TRBD1. CDR3 size: 15 residues. CDR1 is SGHTA, CDR2 FQGNSA, per germline. V shed 2 bases and J 5 bases; nucleotides not matched to a gene: 6. The CDR3 coding sequence is TGTGCCAGCAGCTTATCGGACAGGGGATGGGAGACCCAGTACTTC. Translation gives CASSLSDRGWETQYF.

This clonotype was detected once. This rearrangement joins TRBV12-1 to TRBJ2-1; whether TRBD2, the table's D call, matches the DNA was not checked. TRBV12-1 is an annotated pseudogene. The CDR3 runs to 18 residues. CDR3 region: CASSFQGLAGGGYNEQFF. CDR3 bases: TGTGCCAGCAGCTTTCAGGGACTAGCGGGGGGAGGTTACAATGAGCAGTTCTTC.